One sample yielded the 15 T cell receptor beta chains listed below, sequenced in a study of breast tumors, draining lymph nodes, adjacent tissues. The lymph nodes were axillary draining lymph nodes from breast cancer patients. TCRdb recomputed calls from the multiplex PCR reads with MiXCR, one row per CDR3 protein. This sample has approximately 190,000 distinct CDR3 sequences, with 30% to 40% found just once. The sample was axillary lymph node tissue. The source is a female donor with breast cancer. Some clones in this sample may be carry-over from other donors' samples.

This clonotype was observed many times. The V and J genes are TRBV3-1 and TRBJ1-2, with unresolved D. The germline V gene encodes CDR1 LGHDT and CDR2 YNNKEL (reference sequence). The CDR3 loop spans 16 amino acids. The V gene lost 1 base and the J gene lost 4 bases, with 16 bases spanning the gap. CDR3 loop: CASSQAYPKGRYGYTF. In DNA form, the CDR3 reads TGTGCCAGCAGCCAAGCCTACCCGAAAGGACGCTATGGCTACACCTTC.

This clonotype was observed at least ten times. The chain carries TRBV3-1 and TRBJ2-1; D not certain. Looked up from germline, CDR1 is LGHDT and CDR2 is YNNKEL (reference sequence). This CDR3 has 16 residues. Trimming took 4 bases from V and 7 from J, leaving 20 bases between them. CDR3 in amino acids: CASSPSYTTFRNEQFF. In DNA, the CDR3 is TGTGCCAGCAGCCCATCATACACCACATTTAGAAATGAGCAGTTCTTC.

This clonotype was seen repeatedly, ten times or more. The chain carries TRBV5-4 and TRBJ2-7; 7 bases are a match to TRBD1. CDR1 SGHNT and CDR2 YYREEE come from the germline V gene (reference sequence). V lost 0 bases, J lost 3 bases, and 6 bases stayed unmatched. This CDR3 is 15 amino acids long. CDR3 DNA: TGTGCCAGCAGCTTGGAGCAGGGGGTAATCTACGAGCAGTACTTC. This sequence encodes CASSLEQGVIYEQYF.

As to this clonotype: The CDR3 ends on some other residue instead of the conserved phenylalanine or tryptophan, so this is likely a read error. The DNA is omitted, as the CDR3 cannot be located on it reliably, and the CDR3 follows TCRdb's listing. The chain employs TRBV20-1 and TRBJ2-2; the D call of TRBD1 is as the table states it, not checked on the DNA. The CDR3 extends over 13 residues, inclusive of both ends. Germline CDR1 is DFQATT and CDR2 is SNEGSKA (reference sequence). The CDR3 region is CSAYPLNTGELRI.

This clonotype was counted at least ten times. J is TRBJ1-4 and V is TRBV4-1, with D maybe TRBD1 (6 bases). V was cut by 4 bases and J by 2 bases, with 11 bases left in between. The CDR3 sequence is 15 residues long. From germline, CDR1 is MGHRA and CDR2 YSYEKL. The CDR3 region is CASSLRGWTNEKLFF. Here the CDR3 DNA reads TGCGCCAGCAGCCTGAGGGGGTGGACTAATGAAAAACTGTTTTTT.

About this clonotype itself: At one boundary the junction diverges from the germline segment, which might be a read error. This sequence joins TRBV7-9 and TRBJ1-6; D gene uncertain. CDR3 size: 14 residues. Germline CDR1 reads SEHNR; CDR2 reads FQNEAQ (reference sequence). The CDR3 bases are TGTGCCAGCAGCGGCAGCCCGAGGGATTCGCCCCTCCACTTT. Translated, it gives CASSGSPRDSPLHF.

This clonotype was found many times. The rearrangement links TRBV12-3 or TRBV12-4 to TRBJ2-5; TRBD1 matches at 9 bases. The CDR3 sequence is 15 residues long. The V segment lost 2 bases and the J segment 6 bases; nucleotides outside the gene matches: 7. CDR3 bases: TGTGCCAGCAGTTTAAGACAGGGGGGTGGGAAGACCCAGTACTTC. This sequence encodes CASSLRQGGGKTQYF.

The table lists this clonotype with many counts. The gene calls are TRBV4-1 and TRBJ2-2; 8 positions agree with TRBD1. The germline CDR1 and CDR2 sequences are MGHRA and YSYEKL. J lost 6 bases, V lost 1 base, and 4 bases had no gene match. There are 15 residues in the CDR3. CDR3 nucleotides: TGCGCCAGCAGCCAAGTTGGACAGGGTTCCGGGGAGCTGTTTTTT. Translation: CASSQVGQGSGELFF.

There are many counts of this clonotype. The DNA for the CDR3 is TGTGCCAGCAGCTTAGCCACTGGCGAGCAGTACTTC. Protein sequence: CASSLATGEQYF. V and J are TRBV7-8 and TRBJ2-7; no clear D. The CDR3 extends over 12 amino acids. Germline CDR1 SGHVS, CDR2 FQNEAQ. The germline V and J ends were trimmed by 0 bases and 6 bases, with 6 bases remaining between them.

This clonotype was counted many times. The V and J genes are TRBV29-1 and TRBJ2-1; no clear D. Germline V gene sequence: CDR1 SQVTM, CDR2 ANQGSEA. CDR3 length: 16 residues. Trimming cost V 1 base and J 2 bases, with 15 bases left between them. CDR3 sequence: CSVEGGSALPYNEQFF. The CDR3 DNA reads TGCAGCGTTGAAGGCGGATCGGCTCTACCCTACAATGAGCAGTTCTTC.

J is TRBJ2-5 and V is TRBV12-3 or TRBV12-4; D is perhaps TRBD2 (5 bases). This CDR3 has 13 amino acids. Between the trimmed V and J ends, which lost 0 bases and 5 bases, there was a span of 7 bases. The CDR3 DNA reads as TGTGCCAGCAGTTTAGCGCCGGGGGAGACCCAGTACTTC. The encoded protein is CASSLAPGETQYF.

This clonotype was seen many times. The chain uses TRBV20-1 and TRBJ2-7; perhaps TRBD2 as D (6 bases). V dropped 2 bases and J dropped 7 bases, with 24 bases sitting between them. Germline CDR1 and CDR2: DFQATT and SNEGSKA (reference sequence). This CDR3 is 16 amino acids long. CDR3 residues: CSARPTRDSPGVEQYF. The CDR3 coding sequence is TGCAGTGCTAGACCCACCCGGGACTCCCCGGGGGTTGAGCAGTACTTC.

The J gene is TRBJ1-1, the V gene TRBV4-2; 7 nucleotides line up with TRBD1. The length of the CDR3 is 15 residues. J lost 11 bases, V lost 5 bases, and 17 bases had no gene match. Germline CDR1 and CDR2: LGHNA and YNFKEQ. The CDR3 loop reads CASSMIGGPLRRAFF. Here the CDR3 DNA reads TGTGCCAGCAGCATGATAGGGGGCCCTCTGCGAAGGGCTTTCTTT.

The CDR3 coding sequence is TGCAGTGCTGGGAACACCGTCCAGACATACTACTGGCACAGAGATACGCAGTATTTT. Its translation is CSAGNTVQTYYWHRDTQYF. J is TRBJ2-3 and V is TRBV20-1; D uncertain. Per germline, CDR1 DFQATT and CDR2 SNEGSKA (reference sequence). The V end lost 5 bases, the J end lost 5 bases, and 32 bases lay between the germline ends. This CDR3 is 19 amino acids long.

This clonotype was detected many times. The J gene is TRBJ2-1, the V gene TRBV7-9; D possibly corresponds to TRBD2 (6 bases). There are 14 residues in the CDR3. Germline V gene lookup returns CDR1 SEHNR and CDR2 FQNEAQ (reference sequence). The V end lost 7 bases, the J end lost 1 base, and 11 bases lay between the germline ends. The CDR3: CASKLAASYNEQFF. CDR3 in DNA: TGTGCCAGCAAATTAGCGGCTTCCTACAATGAGCAGTTCTTC.